The rows below give T cell receptor beta chains drawn from one sample of a study of T cell repertoires in cytomegalovirus infection. The antigens of these receptors remain unknown. Via MiXCR, TCRdb re-called the reads, giving one row per CDR3 protein. The sample has some 800,000 distinct CDR3 sequences, approximately 29% seen once. The starting material was cultured CD8+ T cells from PBMCs, obtained from culture after CMV antigen stimulation. The receptors shown here come from a human donor in good health (CMV status not recorded). Some clones in this sample may be carry-over from other donors' samples. CDR3s include the opening cysteine and the closing phenylalanine or tryptophan. The order of the fields is clone size, J gene, D gene, V gene, CDR3 DNA, CDR3 protein. D genes are given only for firm matches. For some rows the clone size is stated as once, few or many, or as a class when expanded; others skip it.

>.|TRBJ2-2|.|TRBV6-5
TGTGCCAGCAGTCACCCGGTAGTATCCGGGGAGCTGTTTTTT
CASSHPVVSGELFF
>.|TRBJ2-1|.|TRBV7-6
TGTGCCAGCAGCTTAGTGGGGGAGAGGAATGAGCAGTTCTTC
CASSLVGERNEQFF
>few|TRBJ1-1|.|TRBV7-8
TGTGCCAGCAGCTCCCAGGGACATAGGGGAGCTTACTATAAAGTAATGAACACTGAAGCTTTCTTT
CASSSQGHRGAYYKVMNTEAFF
>.|TRBJ2-7|TRBD1|TRBV20-1
TGCAGTGCTAGAGAACCGGACAGGGCATCCTACGAGCAGTACTTC
CSAREPDRASYEQYF
>.|TRBJ1-3|.|TRBV27
TGTGCCAGCAGTCTAAGGAGCCCTGGAAACACCATATATTTT
CASSLRSPGNTIYF
>.|TRBJ1-1|TRBD1|TRBV7-9
TGTGCCAGCAGCCTAACAGGGGGCCTAGGGGACACTGAAGCTTTCTTT
CASSLTGGLGDTEAFF
>.|TRBJ2-7|.|TRBV2
TGTGCCAGCACGACAACAGCCAACTACGAGCAGTACTTC
CASTTTANYEQYF
>.|TRBJ1-2|.|TRBV27
TGTGCCAGCAGGCGCGATAGGGGCGATGGCTACACCTTC
CASRRDRGDGYTF
>few|TRBJ1-1|.|TRBV6-4
TGTGCCAGCAGTGACGTAGGGCTGGGGAACACTGAAGCTTTCTTT
CASSDVGLGNTEAFF
>few|TRBJ1-2|.|TRBV7-6
TGTGCCAGCAGCTCTCCCTGGGACTTTGGCTACACCTTC
CASSSPWDFGYTF
>.|TRBJ2-5|.|TRBV12-3/TRBV12-4
TGTGCCAGCCATTTAGAGGGGGGGGGCGAGACCCAGTACTTC
CASHLEGGGETQYF
>.|TRBJ2-2|.|TRBV11-2
TGTGCCAGCAGCTTAGATATGGGGCAGAATATCGGGGAGCTGTTTTTT
CASSLDMGQNIGELFF
>many|TRBJ2-3|.|TRBV19
TGTGCCAGTAGTATAGATCTATCGCCAGATACGCAGTATTTT
CASSIDLSPDTQYF
>many|TRBJ2-5|TRBD2|TRBV4-2
TGTGCCAGCAGCCAAGAGCCTAGCGGGGGGGCAGAGACCCAGTACTTC
CASSQEPSGGAETQYF
>.|TRBJ1-2|.|TRBV6-2/TRBV6-3
TGTGCCAGCATCGCGGAATATAACTATGGCTACACCTTC
CASIAEYNYGYTF
>.|TRBJ2-3|TRBD1|TRBV27
TGTGCCAGCAGTCCTCACAGGGGGCAGGTCCCCACAGATACGCAGTATTTT
CASSPHRGQVPTDTQYF
>few|TRBJ1-2|.|TRBV12-3/TRBV12-4
TGTGCCAGCAGTGGCGGGACTTTGGCTAACTATGGCTACACCTTC
CASSGGTLANYGYTF
>few|TRBJ2-7|TRBD2|TRBV10-3
TGTGCCATCAGTACCGGTAGCGGGGCAAGCTCCTACGAGCAGTACTTC
CAISTGSGASSYEQYF
>.|TRBJ2-1|TRBD1|TRBV25-1
TGTGCCAGCAGTGGAACAGGGGTGGATGAGCAGTTCTTC
CASSGTGVDEQFF
>.|TRBJ1-1|.|TRBV27
TGTGCCAGCATCCTGGGCACTGAAGCTTTCTTT
CASILGTEAFF
>.|TRBJ2-7|TRBD2|TRBV20-1
TGCAGTGCTAGAGAGCGGACTAGGCCTTACTACGAGCAGTACTTC
CSARERTRPYYEQYF
>many|TRBJ2-5|.|TRBV7-9
TGTGCCAGCAGCCTGACAGAACAAGAGACCCAGTACTTC
CASSLTEQETQYF
>.|TRBJ2-7|TRBD1|TRBV3-1
TGTGCCAGCAGCCCCGCCGGGACAGGGGGGACCTACGAGCAGTACTTC
CASSPAGTGGTYEQYF
>.|TRBJ1-2|.|TRBV5-4
TGTGCCAGCAGCCCGGGACGGCCCTATGGCTACACCTTC
CASSPGRPYGYTF
>.|TRBJ1-2|.|TRBV6-5
TGTGCCAGCAGTTGCGGAGGTGGAACAAACTATGGCTACACCTTC
CASSCGGGTNYGYTF
>once|TRBJ1-1|.|TRBV15
TGTGCCACCAGCAGAGATCTTGGGGAGGGTGAAGCTTTCTTT
CATSRDLGEGEAFF
>few|TRBJ2-2|.|TRBV14
TGTGCCAGCAGCCAAGATCTGGATGAGGGGGAGCTGTTTTTT
CASSQDLDEGELFF
>few|TRBJ2-5|.|TRBV7-3
TGTGCCAGCAGCTTAAGGGCTTTAGAGACCCAGTACTTC
CASSLRALETQYF
>.|TRBJ1-2|.|TRBV25-1
TGTGCCAGCAGGCCCCTGGACAGCTTCTATGGCTACACCTTC
CASRPLDSFYGYTF
>.|TRBJ1-2|TRBD1|TRBV6-2/TRBV6-3
TGTGCCAGCAGCCGACAACCGGGACAGCTTTATGGCTACACCTTC
CASSRQPGQLYGYTF
>.|TRBJ1-1|.|TRBV6-1
TGTGCCAGCAGTACCTTTTTGGCCCCTGAAGCTTACTTT
CASSTFLAPEAYF
>few|TRBJ1-4|TRBD1|TRBV10-3
TGTGCCATCAGTGCCACAGGGGGCCCTAATGAAAAACTGTTTTTT
CAISATGGPNEKLFF
>.|TRBJ2-7|.|TRBV10-3
TGTGCCATCAGCTCGACGGTCTACGAGCAGTACTTC
CAISSTVYEQYF
>.|TRBJ2-3|.|TRBV15
TGTGCCACCAGCAGAGGTGGGGCGACGGCAGATACGCAGTATTTT
CATSRGGATADTQYF
>.|TRBJ2-1|.|TRBV7-3
TGTGCCAGCAGCTTATCCCCGGGACACAAAAACAATGAGCAGTTCTTC
CASSLSPGHKNNEQFF